The rows below give T cell receptor beta chains drawn from one sample of a study of blood T cell repertoires in COVID-19. The assay was immunoSEQ multiplex PCR, and TCRdb's table has in-frame clones only and misses some. The repertoire holds 310,000 or so clones, with 87% as singletons. Input material: PBMCs or T cells enriched from blood (not recorded which). These TCRs come from a woman under 40 who had recovered from COVID-19. Both conserved end residues are trimmed from each CDR3. Fields, in order: D gene, V gene, J gene, CDR3 protein. A D gene is named only where the DNA matches it firmly.

D gene: -
V gene: TRBV9
J gene: TRBJ1-1
CDR3 protein: ASSVAQGTEAF

D gene: -
V gene: TRBV6-4
J gene: TRBJ1-4
CDR3 protein: ARRARIGREKLF

D gene: -
V gene: TRBV5-4
J gene: TRBJ2-5
CDR3 protein: ASSPVGGARETQY

D gene: -
V gene: TRBV4-3
J gene: TRBJ1-1
CDR3 protein: ASSRTDMNTEAF

D gene: TRBD1
V gene: TRBV12-3/TRBV12-4
J gene: TRBJ2-3
CDR3 protein: ASSLSGGTQY

D gene: -
V gene: TRBV9
J gene: TRBJ1-1
CDR3 protein: ASSVDQGFTEAF

D gene: -
V gene: TRBV12-3/TRBV12-4
J gene: TRBJ2-7
CDR3 protein: ASSYTYEQY

D gene: TRBD2
V gene: TRBV2
J gene: TRBJ2-1
CDR3 protein: ASSRGTSGDNEQF

D gene: TRBD2
V gene: TRBV5-4
J gene: TRBJ2-7
CDR3 protein: ASSWSGGLDEQY

D gene: -
V gene: TRBV2
J gene: TRBJ1-6
CDR3 protein: ASIMGGYSPLH

D gene: -
V gene: TRBV7-2
J gene: TRBJ1-5
CDR3 protein: ASSFRGSNQPQH

D gene: -
V gene: TRBV5-4
J gene: TRBJ2-1
CDR3 protein: ASSPRTDIRAEQF

D gene: -
V gene: TRBV7-2
J gene: TRBJ2-2
CDR3 protein: ASSLNAGRNTGELF

D gene: TRBD1
V gene: TRBV2
J gene: TRBJ2-1
CDR3 protein: ASKGGRSYNEQF

D gene: TRBD1
V gene: TRBV27
J gene: TRBJ1-4
CDR3 protein: ASRTGTGTEKLF

D gene: -
V gene: TRBV6-5
J gene: TRBJ1-2
CDR3 protein: ASSFAGAGYGYT

D gene: TRBD2
V gene: TRBV5-1
J gene: TRBJ2-2
CDR3 protein: ASSWGLAGDGKPGELF

D gene: -
V gene: TRBV19
J gene: TRBJ1-4
CDR3 protein: ASTPGGMANEKLF

D gene: -
V gene: TRBV2
J gene: TRBJ1-1
CDR3 protein: ASSLNTEAF

D gene: -
V gene: TRBV29-1
J gene: TRBJ2-2
CDR3 protein: SVEAAGELF

D gene: -
V gene: TRBV15
J gene: TRBJ2-5
CDR3 protein: ATSRQGYQETQY

D gene: TRBD2
V gene: TRBV5-8
J gene: TRBJ2-7
CDR3 protein: ASSLRLLAGETYEQY

D gene: -
V gene: TRBV29-1
J gene: TRBJ2-1
CDR3 protein: SVERYNEQF

D gene: -
V gene: TRBV30
J gene: TRBJ2-2
CDR3 protein: AWSVRGGGPGELF

D gene: TRBD2
V gene: TRBV6-6
J gene: TRBJ2-7
CDR3 protein: ASSYSEASGTYEQY

D gene: TRBD1
V gene: TRBV29-1
J gene: TRBJ1-1
CDR3 protein: SVVRGQYTEAF

D gene: TRBD2
V gene: TRBV15
J gene: TRBJ2-1
CDR3 protein: ATSRAGGPGEQF

D gene: -
V gene: TRBV19
J gene: TRBJ1-2
CDR3 protein: ASSIGRGYGYT

D gene: TRBD1
V gene: TRBV3-1/TRBV3-2
J gene: TRBJ1-5
CDR3 protein: ASSQAGTGRVQPQH

D gene: -
V gene: TRBV6-1
J gene: TRBJ1-1
CDR3 protein: ASSDGPGIAAF

D gene: TRBD1
V gene: TRBV5-1
J gene: TRBJ1-3
CDR3 protein: ASSPGQLPSGNTIY

D gene: TRBD2
V gene: TRBV4-1
J gene: TRBJ2-1
CDR3 protein: ASSQRTSGGSLNEQF

D gene: -
V gene: TRBV6-5
J gene: TRBJ1-1
CDR3 protein: ASSPQGTEAF

D gene: -
V gene: TRBV10-3
J gene: TRBJ2-3
CDR3 protein: AISPDTDTQY

D gene: -
V gene: TRBV24-1
J gene: TRBJ1-6
CDR3 protein: ATSPPRSKGRLPLH

D gene: -
V gene: TRBV12-3/TRBV12-4
J gene: TRBJ2-3
CDR3 protein: ASNYGTDTQY

D gene: -
V gene: TRBV6-5
J gene: TRBJ1-5
CDR3 protein: ASSRRVGNQPQH

D gene: TRBD1
V gene: TRBV5-1
J gene: TRBJ1-1
CDR3 protein: ASSWGTGRTEAF

D gene: -
V gene: TRBV28
J gene: TRBJ2-2
CDR3 protein: ASRSGIGELF

D gene: TRBD1
V gene: TRBV9
J gene: TRBJ2-5
CDR3 protein: ASSARQGFGQETQY

D gene: -
V gene: TRBV3-1/TRBV3-2
J gene: TRBJ2-1
CDR3 protein: ASSQEGGNHNEQF

D gene: TRBD1
V gene: TRBV5-6
J gene: TRBJ1-1
CDR3 protein: ASSPRQGVRNTEAF

D gene: -
V gene: TRBV7-9
J gene: TRBJ2-7
CDR3 protein: ASSPGPGQKDLYEQY

D gene: TRBD1
V gene: TRBV19
J gene: TRBJ1-6
CDR3 protein: ASKPYWDSENSPLH

D gene: TRBD1
V gene: TRBV19
J gene: TRBJ2-4
CDR3 protein: ASSTQGAGRNIQY

D gene: -
V gene: TRBV6-5
J gene: TRBJ1-2
CDR3 protein: ASSLTGSYYGYT

D gene: -
V gene: TRBV5-1
J gene: TRBJ1-1
CDR3 protein: ASSLNGFNTEAF

D gene: TRBD2
V gene: TRBV7-2
J gene: TRBJ2-1
CDR3 protein: ASNLSGGPDNEQF

D gene: -
V gene: TRBV2
J gene: TRBJ2-3
CDR3 protein: ASTTVPDTQY